This T cell receptor (beta chain) was identified in a study of PD-L1 blockade in urothelial cancer (dated by TCRdb to about 2017). Notes on the research overall: Therapy was started in the mid-2010s for all patients, and atezolizumab 1,200 mg was administered intravenously every 3 weeks. In the same patients, whole exome sequencing and RNA sequencing of pretreatment tumors were performed in addition to TCR sequencing. Several patients reached durable clinical benefit, while some 19 patients did not. About 90% of the roughly 29 patients were identified as males with urothelial cancer of bladder origin, and a prior smoking history was reported by 18 of 29 patients. The study, an exploratory multi-omic analysis, examined somatic, immune and clinical correlates of response to PD-L1 blockade with atezolizumab in urothelial cancer. Pretreatment blood TCR-seq was available for about 28 patients, at least one posttreatment blood collection was obtained for 25 or so patients, and tumor TCR-seq was available for 25 or so patients. Blood samples were analyzed 3 weeks after the start of treatment (second dose) and 6 weeks after the start of treatment. Durable clinical benefit meant progression-free survival longer than 6 months, and TCR features were also tested against progression-free and overall survival. Pretreatment tumor samples, along with matched peripheral blood serially collected before and after atezolizumab treatment, were subjected to TCR sequencing. An ECOG performance status of 0 or 1 was recorded for the patients, and 0 to 3 prior chemotherapy regimens had been received by the patients. Blood samples gave a median of about 150,000 T cells and roughly 83,000 unique TCRs, with a median clonality of around 0.08.

Study-wide conclusions, independent of this receptor: Small sample size (n ≈ 30) and many exploratory analyses mean the results are intended to be hypothesis-generating. At 3 weeks after the start of treatment, tumor-associated TCR clones in peripheral blood had expanded more in patients with durable benefit (n ≈ 24, p = 0.022). A pretreatment peripheral blood TCR clonality below the median was linked to improved progression-free and overall survival.

Synthetic TCR analog templates were spiked into each PCR to estimate absolute template abundance from read counts. Using the immunoSEQ assay, TCRbeta CDR3 regions were amplified from genomic DNA with bias-controlled V and J gene primers. Rearranged TCRbeta segments were sequenced at approximately 20X coverage. Concerning the study's data processing: Clustering was used to correct sequencing errors, and CDR3s were annotated against IMGT to assign V, D and J genes. Downstream analyses used only productive TCRbeta rearrangements and left out out-of-frame or stop-codon sequences. Clonality was computed as one minus Shannon entropy normalized by the log of the number of unique productive sequences. Fisher's exact test with Benjamini-Hochberg correction, using a cutoff of adjusted p below 0.01, was how clones that differed between time points or between blood and tumor were identified. TCRdb stores this immuneACCESS table with in-frame sequences only. Part of the clones is absent; in the studies checked, under half of the shortfall reflects unresolved V genes, and no reason is known for the rest. V, J and clone size are taken as reported in that table, and D and trimming were inferred from the DNA itself. The sample includes some 39,000 clones, with 85% observed a single time. The ten largest account for approximately 2.4% of the sample.

Read against the paper, the sample's time point label means: peripheral blood 6 weeks after treatment start. The cohort comprised fewer than 35 patients with locally advanced or metastatic urothelial carcinoma treated at Memorial Sloan Kettering on a trial protocol. Peripheral blood mononuclear cells were collected pretreatment and during treatment, with between 1 and 8 total time points per patient. The Qiagen DNeasy Blood extraction kit was used to purify genomic DNA from total PBMCs and tumor samples. PBMCs were collected pretreatment and during treatment, and were isolated and stored as previously described. On this clone: The target of this receptor is not known. Within one base of it there is no much larger clone, and no base qualities were kept.

The CDR3, cysteine through phenylalanine, is 19 amino acids long. Of all the DNA, just the CDR3 is kept, 57 bases in frame from base 1. Between the V and J ends, shortened by 0 bases and 2 bases respectively, the junction contains 20 bases. CDR1 is given as SGHKS and CDR2 as YYEKEE, both from the germline V gene (reference sequence). The chain is assembled from TRBV5-5 and TRBJ2-2; TRBD2 is a possible D gene, resting on 6 matching bases. Sequenced here: PBMCs, sampled around atezolizumab (anti-PD-L1) treatment. The clonotype originates from a man in his 70s with urothelial cancer. The bases read TGTGCCAGCAGCTTGGGACCCTTATTAAGCGGGCTAAACACCGGGGAGCTGTTTTTT. This sequence encodes CASSLGPLLSGLNTGELFF.